This T cell receptor beta chain was identified in a study of cytomegalovirus exposure and HLA in healthy donors. CDR3 size: 19 residues. Germline trimming cut 3 bases from V and 1 base from J; bases unmatched to any gene: 16. Looked up from germline, CDR1 is MDHEN and CDR2 is SYDVKM. Primers: 60 Vbeta forward and 13 Jbeta reverse. TCRdb's copy holds only in-frame clones and misses some; the assay was immunoSEQ multiplex PCR. The data contain approximately 170,000 clones, roughly 80% of them singletons. Specimen: PBMCs. The chain has TRBV28 and TRBJ1-2; 8 positions match TRBD1. The source is a man in his fifties in good health and CMV-seropositive. CDR3 sequence reads: CASSFIQPPGQAFNYGYTF. The CDR3 nucleotides read TGTGCCAGCAGTTTCATCCAACCCCCGGGACAGGCCTTTAACTATGGCTACACCTTC.